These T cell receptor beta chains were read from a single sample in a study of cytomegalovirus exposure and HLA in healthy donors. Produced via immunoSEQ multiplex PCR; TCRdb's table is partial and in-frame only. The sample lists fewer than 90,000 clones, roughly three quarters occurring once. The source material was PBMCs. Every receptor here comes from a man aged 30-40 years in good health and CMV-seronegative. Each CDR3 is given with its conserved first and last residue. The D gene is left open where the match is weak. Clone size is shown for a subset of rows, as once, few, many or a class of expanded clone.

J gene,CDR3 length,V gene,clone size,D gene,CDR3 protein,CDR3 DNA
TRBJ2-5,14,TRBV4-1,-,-,CASSHPAAQETQYF,TGCGCCAGCAGCCACCCAGCAGCGCAAGAGACCCAGTACTTC
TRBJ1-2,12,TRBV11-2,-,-,CASSRSTYGYTF,TGTGCCAGCAGCCGGAGTACCTATGGCTACACCTTC
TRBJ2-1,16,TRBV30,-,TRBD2,CAWSALLAGAYNEQFF,TGTGCCTGGAGCGCCCTTCTAGCGGGAGCCTACAATGAGCAGTTCTTC
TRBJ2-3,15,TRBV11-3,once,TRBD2,CASSSGTSATDTQYF,TGTGCCAGCAGCTCCGGGACTAGCGCCACAGATACGCAGTATTTT
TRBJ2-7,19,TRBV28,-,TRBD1,CASSPYYGEYRGLGYEQYF,TGTGCCAGCAGTCCGTACTACGGAGAATACAGGGGGCTCGGCTACGAGCAGTACTTC
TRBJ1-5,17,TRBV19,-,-,CASSIDPVRAANQPQHF,TGTGCCAGTAGTATAGATCCGGTCAGGGCGGCCAATCAGCCCCAGCATTTT
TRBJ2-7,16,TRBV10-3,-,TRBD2,CAISSTSGRGSYEQYF,TGTGCCATCAGCTCCACGAGCGGGAGAGGGTCCTACGAGCAGTACTTC
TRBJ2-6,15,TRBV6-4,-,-,CASSDSSSGANVLTF,TGTGCCAGCAGTGACTCTAGCTCTGGGGCCAACGTCCTGACTTTC
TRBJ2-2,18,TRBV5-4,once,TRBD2,CASSRETSGGMNTGELFF,TGTGCCAGCAGCCGAGAAACTAGCGGGGGGATGAACACCGGGGAGCTGTTTTTT
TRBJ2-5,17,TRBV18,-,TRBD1,CASSPFSGTGLQETQYF,TGTGCCAGCTCACCTTTCAGTGGGACAGGTCTACAAGAGACCCAGTACTTC
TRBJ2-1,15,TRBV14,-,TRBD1,CASSQWTGLNNEQFF,TGTGCCAGCAGCCAATGGACAGGTCTTAACAATGAGCAGTTCTTC
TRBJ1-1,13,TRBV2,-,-,CASSTDAAGGAFF,TGTGCCAGCAGTACAGACGCGGCGGGGGGAGCTTTCTTT
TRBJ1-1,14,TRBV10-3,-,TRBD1,CAISRQGAGAEAFF,TGTGCCATCAGTCGACAGGGGGCCGGGGCAGAAGCTTTCTTT
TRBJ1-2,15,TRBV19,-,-,CASTAEVAGRYGYTF,TGTGCCAGTACCGCCGAAGTCGCGGGGAGATATGGCTACACCTTC
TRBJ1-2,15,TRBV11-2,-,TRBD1,CASSLGAGGAYGYTF,TGTGCCAGCAGCTTAGGGGCAGGGGGCGCATATGGCTACACCTTC
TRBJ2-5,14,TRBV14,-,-,CASSQRSGLETQYF,TGTGCCAGCAGCCAACGTAGCGGTTTAGAGACCCAGTACTTC
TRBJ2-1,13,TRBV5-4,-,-,CASRLGGSNEQFF,TGTGCCAGCAGACTAGGGGGAAGCAATGAGCAGTTCTTC
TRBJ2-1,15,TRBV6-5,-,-,CASSIGRSSYNEQFF,TGTGCCAGCAGTATAGGAAGGAGCTCCTACAATGAGCAGTTCTTC
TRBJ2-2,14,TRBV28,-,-,CASSSGQNTGELFF,TGTGCCAGCAGTTCTGGACAGAACACCGGGGAGCTGTTTTTT
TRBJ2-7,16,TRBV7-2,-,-,CASSSPRGSGVYEQYF,TGTGCCAGCAGCTCTCCACGGGGTAGCGGAGTCTACGAGCAGTACTTC
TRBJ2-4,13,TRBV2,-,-,CASRPDLKNIQYF,TGTGCCAGCAGGCCCGACTTAAAAAACATTCAGTACTTC
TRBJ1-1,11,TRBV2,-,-,CASLTGLEAFF,TGTGCCAGCTTGACGGGTCTTGAAGCTTTCTTT
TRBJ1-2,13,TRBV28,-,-,CASGNSGNQGYTF,TGTGCCAGCGGCAATTCAGGGAACCAAGGCTACACCTTC
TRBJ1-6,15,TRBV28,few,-,CASSFDTARNSPLHF,TGTGCCAGCAGTTTCGACACAGCCCGTAATTCACCCCTCCACTTT
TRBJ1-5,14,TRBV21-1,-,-,CASSKRTGNQPQHF,TGTGCCAGCAGCAAAAGGACAGGGAATCAGCCCCAGCATTTT